A selection of T cell receptor beta chains follows, all from one sample in a study of beta chain features in type 1 diabetes. This table comes from immunoSEQ multiplex PCR, and its TCRdb copy is limited to in-frame clones, with some not included. The table lists under 200,000 clones, less than 9.5% of them singletons. Sequencing used central memory CD4+ T cells from blood. Every receptor here comes from a woman in her late teens or twenties in good health. Both conserved end residues are part of each CDR3. The order of the fields is D gene, clone size, V gene, J gene, CDR3 length, CDR3 DNA, CDR3 protein. A D gene is named only where the DNA matches it firmly. Size is stated for part of the rows, as once, few or many counts, or as a class when the clone is expanded.

D gene: -; clone size: -; V gene: TRBV6-1; J gene: TRBJ2-5; CDR3 length: 14; CDR3 DNA: TGTGCCAGCAGTGACCCCAGTCGGGGGGAGACCCAGTACTTC; CDR3 protein: CASSDPSRGETQYF
D gene: TRBD1; clone size: few; V gene: TRBV30; J gene: TRBJ2-7; CDR3 length: 13; CDR3 DNA: TGTGCCTGGAATCCTAACCGACAGGGCGAGCAGTACTTC; CDR3 protein: CAWNPNRQGEQYF
D gene: -; clone size: -; V gene: TRBV29-1; J gene: TRBJ1-2; CDR3 length: 8; CDR3 DNA: TGCAGTGCGAGTGGCTACACCTTC; CDR3 protein: CSASGYTF
D gene: TRBD2; clone size: many; V gene: TRBV11-3; J gene: TRBJ2-5; CDR3 length: 15; CDR3 DNA: TGTGCCAGCAGCTTGCCAGCGGGAGGACAAGAGACCCAGTACTTC; CDR3 protein: CASSLPAGGQETQYF
D gene: TRBD1; clone size: few; V gene: TRBV11-2; J gene: TRBJ2-7; CDR3 length: 15; CDR3 DNA: TGTGCCAGCAGCTTAGAGGGACAGCCCTCCTACGAGCAGTACTTC; CDR3 protein: CASSLEGQPSYEQYF
D gene: -; clone size: few; V gene: TRBV18; J gene: TRBJ1-1; CDR3 length: 13; CDR3 DNA: TGTGCCAGCTCTTTAGGGGGAAACACTGAAGCTTTCTTT; CDR3 protein: CASSLGGNTEAFF
D gene: TRBD1; clone size: few; V gene: TRBV5-1; J gene: TRBJ1-2; CDR3 length: 14; CDR3 DNA: TGCGCCAGCAGCTTGTGGGACAGCTCTTCGGGCTACACCTTC; CDR3 protein: CASSLWDSSSGYTF
D gene: TRBD1; clone size: -; V gene: TRBV27; J gene: TRBJ2-1; CDR3 length: 15; CDR3 DNA: TGTGCCAGCAGATTGGACAGGGACATTTACAATGAGCAGTTCTTC; CDR3 protein: CASRLDRDIYNEQFF
D gene: TRBD1; clone size: -; V gene: TRBV11-1; J gene: TRBJ2-5; CDR3 length: 14; CDR3 DNA: TGTGCCAGCAGCACCCCGACAGGGTCAGAGACCCAGTACTTC; CDR3 protein: CASSTPTGSETQYF
D gene: TRBD2; clone size: few; V gene: TRBV11-3; J gene: TRBJ2-3; CDR3 length: 17; CDR3 DNA: TGTGCCAGCAGCTTCGGGGGGGGGACTAGCGGCACAGATACGCAGTATTTT; CDR3 protein: CASSFGGGTSGTDTQYF
D gene: -; clone size: -; V gene: TRBV6-6; J gene: TRBJ2-7; CDR3 length: 11; CDR3 DNA: TGTGCCAGCAGTTACGAGGCCTGGCGGTACTTC; CDR3 protein: CASSYEAWRYF
D gene: -; clone size: few; V gene: TRBV7-9; J gene: TRBJ1-3; CDR3 length: 12; CDR3 DNA: TGTGCCAGCAGCTTTGAGGGAAACACCATATATTTT; CDR3 protein: CASSFEGNTIYF
D gene: TRBD1; clone size: -; V gene: TRBV2; J gene: TRBJ1-5; CDR3 length: 14; CDR3 DNA: TGTGCCAGCAGCAGGACAGGGAGCAATCAGCCCCAGCATTTT; CDR3 protein: CASSRTGSNQPQHF
D gene: -; clone size: few; V gene: TRBV2; J gene: TRBJ2-2; CDR3 length: 13; CDR3 DNA: TGTGCCAGCGGCGGGACTTCGGCCGGGGAGCTGTTTTTT; CDR3 protein: CASGGTSAGELFF
D gene: TRBD1; clone size: once; V gene: TRBV2; J gene: TRBJ1-1; CDR3 length: 14; CDR3 DNA: TGTGCCAGCAGCCGACAGGGCGGCAACACTGAAGCTTTCTTT; CDR3 protein: CASSRQGGNTEAFF
D gene: -; clone size: few; V gene: TRBV18; J gene: TRBJ2-1; CDR3 length: 10; CDR3 DNA: TGTGCCAGCTCCGACAATGAGCAGTTCTTC; CDR3 protein: CASSDNEQFF
D gene: -; clone size: -; V gene: TRBV5-1; J gene: TRBJ2-7; CDR3 length: 20; CDR3 DNA: TGCGCCAGCAGCTTGGGGTCAGGTGGCTTTCGGGGGGCCATCTCCTACGAGCAGTACTTC; CDR3 protein: CASSLGSGGFRGAISYEQYF
D gene: TRBD1; clone size: few; V gene: TRBV19; J gene: TRBJ2-5; CDR3 length: 16; CDR3 DNA: TGTGCCAGTAGTCCCCGGGACAGGGGAGGAAGAGAGACCCAGTACTTC; CDR3 protein: CASSPRDRGGRETQYF
D gene: -; clone size: -; V gene: TRBV15; J gene: TRBJ2-6; CDR3 length: 15; CDR3 DNA: TGTGCCACCAGCAGAGACGGCTCTGGGGCCAACGTCCTGACTTTC; CDR3 protein: CATSRDGSGANVLTF
D gene: -; clone size: few; V gene: TRBV27; J gene: TRBJ2-6; CDR3 length: 14; CDR3 DNA: TGTGCCAGCAGTTTGCAGGCTGGGGCCAACGTCCTGACTTTC; CDR3 protein: CASSLQAGANVLTF
D gene: TRBD1; clone size: -; V gene: TRBV6-6; J gene: TRBJ2-5; CDR3 length: 13; CDR3 DNA: TGTGCCATCCTTGCCGGGACAGAAGAGACCCAGTACTTC; CDR3 protein: CAILAGTEETQYF
D gene: -; clone size: few; V gene: TRBV6-1; J gene: TRBJ2-1; CDR3 length: 12; CDR3 DNA: TGTGCCAGCAGGGGAGATTGGAATGAGCAGTTCTTC; CDR3 protein: CASRGDWNEQFF
D gene: -; clone size: few; V gene: TRBV4-3; J gene: TRBJ1-4; CDR3 length: 15; CDR3 DNA: TGCGCCAGCAGCCAAGGCGGGTTTTACCCCGAAAAACTGTTTTTT; CDR3 protein: CASSQGGFYPEKLFF
D gene: TRBD2; clone size: medium-sized; V gene: TRBV4-3; J gene: TRBJ2-1; CDR3 length: 14; CDR3 DNA: TGCGCCAGCGGGCGGGGGGCCTCCTACAATGAGCAGTTCTTC; CDR3 protein: CASGRGASYNEQFF
D gene: -; clone size: few; V gene: TRBV9; J gene: TRBJ2-6; CDR3 length: 16; CDR3 DNA: TGTGCCAGCAGCGTAGTAGGGGAAACTGGGGCCAACGTCCTGACTTTC; CDR3 protein: CASSVVGETGANVLTF
D gene: -; clone size: -; V gene: TRBV7-9; J gene: TRBJ1-5; CDR3 length: 12; CDR3 DNA: TGTGCCAGCAGCTTAGACCGGGAGCCCCAGCATTTT; CDR3 protein: CASSLDREPQHF
D gene: TRBD2; clone size: -; V gene: TRBV10-2; J gene: TRBJ2-1; CDR3 length: 16; CDR3 DNA: TGCGCCAGCACCCCGACTAGCGGGCCTCGGCGTAATGAGCAGTTCTTC; CDR3 protein: CASTPTSGPRRNEQFF
D gene: -; clone size: -; V gene: TRBV6-5; J gene: TRBJ2-3; CDR3 length: 13; CDR3 DNA: TGTGCCAGCAGATCCTCAGGGTACCCCAGGCAGTATTTT; CDR3 protein: CASRSSGYPRQYF
D gene: TRBD1; clone size: few; V gene: TRBV6-5; J gene: TRBJ1-4; CDR3 length: 14; CDR3 DNA: TGTGCCAGCAGGGGGGACAGGGGGCGTGAAAAACTGTTTTTT; CDR3 protein: CASRGDRGREKLFF
D gene: -; clone size: few; V gene: TRBV5-1; J gene: TRBJ2-2; CDR3 length: 15; CDR3 DNA: TGCGCCAGCAGCTTGGAAGGTGGGGAGGACGGGGAGCTGTTTTTT; CDR3 protein: CASSLEGGEDGELFF
D gene: TRBD2; clone size: few; V gene: TRBV7-7; J gene: TRBJ2-1; CDR3 length: 15; CDR3 DNA: TGTGCTAGCAGCTTAGGGGCTAGCGGGGACAATGAGCAGTTCTTC; CDR3 protein: CASSLGASGDNEQFF
D gene: TRBD2; clone size: -; V gene: TRBV27; J gene: TRBJ2-4; CDR3 length: 14; CDR3 DNA: TGTGCCACCAAAGTGGGACTAGCGGAAAACATTCAGTACTTC; CDR3 protein: CATKVGLAENIQYF
D gene: -; clone size: -; V gene: TRBV7-9; J gene: TRBJ2-1; CDR3 length: 15; CDR3 DNA: TGTGCCAGCAGCTTAAAACCGAGCTCCTACAATGAGCAGTTCTTC; CDR3 protein: CASSLKPSSYNEQFF
D gene: -; clone size: -; V gene: TRBV2; J gene: TRBJ2-2; CDR3 length: 14; CDR3 DNA: TGTGCCAGCAGGACGGACTATAACACCGGGGAGCTGTTTTTT; CDR3 protein: CASRTDYNTGELFF
D gene: TRBD2; clone size: few; V gene: TRBV5-1; J gene: TRBJ2-1; CDR3 length: 16; CDR3 DNA: TGCGCCAGCCGAGCACTAGCGGGGGGTTCCTACAATGAGCAGTTCTTC; CDR3 protein: CASRALAGGSYNEQFF
D gene: TRBD2; clone size: -; V gene: TRBV7-9; J gene: TRBJ2-1; CDR3 length: 14; CDR3 DNA: TGTGCCAGCAGCATGACTAGCGACGACAATGAGCAGTTCTTC; CDR3 protein: CASSMTSDDNEQFF
D gene: -; clone size: -; V gene: TRBV11-3; J gene: TRBJ1-1; CDR3 length: 14; CDR3 DNA: TGTGCCAGCAGCTTAGTGGGGCTATCTGCTGAAGCTTTCTTT; CDR3 protein: CASSLVGLSAEAFF
D gene: -; clone size: few; V gene: TRBV29-1; J gene: TRBJ1-1; CDR3 length: 13; CDR3 DNA: TGCAGCGTTGAACAGGTTGCTTGGACTGAAGCTTTCTTT; CDR3 protein: CSVEQVAWTEAFF
D gene: -; clone size: few; V gene: TRBV29-1; J gene: TRBJ1-5; CDR3 length: 13; CDR3 DNA: TGCAGCGTTGGGGGGGGGAGCAATCAGCCCCAGCATTTT; CDR3 protein: CSVGGGSNQPQHF
D gene: -; clone size: -; V gene: TRBV30; J gene: TRBJ2-3; CDR3 length: 14; CDR3 DNA: TGTGCCTGGAGCCCAAAGGGGGGGACAGATACGCAGTATTTT; CDR3 protein: CAWSPKGGTDTQYF
D gene: TRBD1; clone size: -; V gene: TRBV7-2; J gene: TRBJ1-1; CDR3 length: 14; CDR3 DNA: TGTGCCAGCAGCTTAGGTCAGGTGGGACAGAGAGCTTTCTTT; CDR3 protein: CASSLGQVGQRAFF